This TCR beta chain was recovered during a study of shared clonotypes between healthy human individuals. Study-wide findings and caveats: Naive subsets, compared against memory subsets, generally had larger estimated richness values.

The CDR3 sequence is 14 residues long. Germline lookup yields CDR1 SGHRS and CDR2 YFSETQ. Germline trimming cut 0 bases from V and 9 bases from J; bases unmatched to any gene: 8. Method: immunoSEQ multiplex PCR; TCRdb's copy keeps in-frame clones and lacks some. The repertoire holds a few million clones, with approximately 95% as singletons. Note on this clone: Antigen specificity is unknown.

The chain combines TRBV5-1 with TRBJ2-5; TRBD2 matches 7 bases. The sequencing sample was made of naive CD4+ T cells from PBMCs. Noted subset: CD45RA+ positively selected. This TCR derives from a young man in good health. Some clones in this sample may be carry-over from other donors' samples. Written as DNA, the CDR3 is TGCGCCAGCAGCTTGGGTCCTGTCCGGGGGGCCCAGTACTTC. Protein: CASSLGPVRGAQYF.